The 15 T cell receptor beta chains below were found in one sample sequenced in a study of shared clonotypes between healthy human individuals. Clones were read by immunoSEQ multiplex PCR, and TCRdb kept only the in-frame ones, dropping some. The sample consists of approximately 1,500,000 clones, 98% of them appearing once. Sequenced material: naive CD4+ T cells sorted from blood. As for subset: CD45RA+ positively selected. The receptors were sampled from a man in his thirties or forties in good health.

The rearrangement uses TRBV9 and TRBJ2-7; 8 bases match TRBD2. The CDR3 contains 15 residues. V lost 3 bases and J lost 3; bases outside the gene matches: 8. CDR1 and CDR2 (germline): SGDLS, YYNGEE. CDR3 nucleotide sequence: TGTGCCAGCAGCGCGGGGGGGTCGGACCTCTACGAGCAGTACTTC. It is translated as CASSAGGSDLYEQYF.

In its sample, this clone was seen once. The chain carries TRBV5-1 and TRBJ2-7, with TRBD1 identical over 9 bases. The CDR3 is made up of 16 amino acids. V trimming: 0 bases; J trimming: 2 bases; junction bases outside the gene matches: 6. The germline gives CDR1 SGHRS, CDR2 YFSETQ. The chain's CDR3 is CASSLVGGQGAYEQYF. Here the CDR3 DNA reads TGCGCCAGCAGCTTGGTGGGGGGACAGGGAGCCTACGAGCAGTACTTC.

The gene calls are TRBV7-9 and TRBJ2-7; D might be TRBD2 (7 bases). Trimming stripped 4 bases from V and 0 bases from J, with 16 bases between. There are 16 residues in the CDR3. The germline V gene has CDR1 SEHNR and CDR2 FQNEAQ (reference sequence). CDR3 DNA sequence: TGTGCCAGCAGCTGGGCGGGGGCCGAGGCCTCCTACGAGCAGTACTTC. Translated: CASSWAGAEASYEQYF.

The V gene is TRBV27, the J gene TRBJ2-3; D may be TRBD2 (6 bases). There are 15 residues in the CDR3. Germline V gene data show CDR1 as MNHEY and CDR2 as SMNVEV (reference sequence). V lost 3 bases to trimming and J lost 2 bases, with 12 bases between them. The CDR3 region has the DNA TGTGCCAGCAGTTTCTTCGGACTACACACAGATACGCAGTATTTT. Encoded protein: CASSFFGLHTDTQYF.

The chain combines TRBV27 with TRBJ2-3; D not certain. The CDR3 has 14 residues. Deletions cut 4 bases from V and 0 bases from J, with 8 bases between. In germline, CDR1 is MNHEY, CDR2 SMNVEV (reference sequence). This CDR3 reads CASSWSASTDTQYF. The CDR3 DNA is TGTGCCAGCAGTTGGTCAGCTAGCACAGATACGCAGTATTTT.

The chain has TRBV29-1 and TRBJ2-3; TRBD2 matches 14 bases. J lost 3 bases, V lost 7 bases, and 15 bases had no gene match. Germline V lookup: CDR1 SQVTM, CDR2 ANQGSEA. The CDR3 is made up of 18 amino acids. Written as DNA, the CDR3 is TGCAGCGGGATGACTAGCGGGAGGGTAGAAGGGCAGACAGATACGCAGTATTTT. Translation gives CSGMTSGRVEGQTDTQYF.

The chain links TRBV18 to TRBJ2-7; 8 positions match TRBD1. V shed 1 base and J 3 bases; nucleotides not matched to a gene: 5. The length of the CDR3 is 15 residues. The germline V gene encodes CDR1 KGHSH and CDR2 LQKENI. The CDR3 region has the DNA TGTGCCAGCTCACCACGGCGGACAGGGCTCTACGAGCAGTACTTC. It specifies CASSPRRTGLYEQYF.

This chain connects TRBV5-4 to TRBJ2-1; D might be TRBD1 (6 bases). The CDR3 length is 12 residues. Germline loops: CDR1 SGHNT, CDR2 YYREEE (reference sequence). The ends were cut back, 2 bases at V and 7 bases at J, with 7 bases in the middle. CDR3: CASSFRGNEQFF. The CDR3 DNA sequence: TGTGCCAGCAGCTTCAGGGGTAATGAGCAGTTCTTC.

This clone was observed once. The rearrangement joins TRBV27 to TRBJ2-2; D may be TRBD1 or TRBD2 (5 bases each). V was pared by 5 bases and J by 5 bases, with 15 bases between. Germline CDR1 and CDR2: MNHEY and SMNVEV (reference sequence). This CDR3 is built from 15 residues. The CDR3 protein is CASSPWDLGTGELFF. As DNA, the CDR3 is TGTGCCAGCAGTCCCTGGGACCTAGGAACCGGGGAGCTGTTTTTT.

The rearrangement links TRBV9 to TRBJ2-6; D gene ambiguous. The CDR3 length is 15 residues. V shed 1 base and J shed 4 bases, with 9 bases lying between them. Germline loops: CDR1 SGDLS, CDR2 YYNGEE. In DNA, the CDR3 is TGTGCCAGCAGCGTACAGGTGGCCGGGGCCAACGTCCTGACTTTC. Its protein product is CASSVQVAGANVLTF. The full variable domain, its missing parts supplied by reference TRBV9 and TRBJ2-6, is DSGVTQTPKHLITATGQRVTLRCSPRSGDLSVYWYQQSLDQGLQFLIQYYNGEERAKGNILERFSAQQFPDLHSELNLSSLELGDSALYFCASSVQVAGANVLTFGAGSRLTVL.

The chain links TRBV5-1 to TRBJ1-1; D unclear. Trimming took off 0 bases at V and 0 bases at J, with 9 bases between the two ends. Germline values: CDR1 SGHRS, CDR2 YFSETQ. The CDR3 consists of 15 residues. CDR3 nucleotides: TGCGCCAGCAGCTTGGTTCGGAAAATGAACACTGAAGCTTTCTTT. Amino acids: CASSLVRKMNTEAFF.

The J gene is TRBJ2-7, the V gene TRBV18; 10 nucleotides align to TRBD1. V gave up 4 bases and J gave up 0 bases; unmatched junction bases: 18. The CDR3 covers 20 residues. Germline CDR1 and CDR2: KGHSH and LQKENI. CDR3 residues: CASSRTPGQGLFSSSYEQYF. The CDR3 DNA reads TGTGCCAGCTCACGGACCCCGGGACAGGGGCTTTTCAGTAGCTCCTACGAGCAGTACTTC.

This chain joins TRBV5-1 and TRBJ2-1, with 10 bases matching TRBD2. This CDR3 spans 15 amino acids. Trimming removed 4 bases from V and 3 bases from J; junction bases left unmatched: 4. The germline gives CDR1 SGHRS, CDR2 YFSETQ. The CDR3 sequence is CASSRLAGDYNEQFF. Written as DNA, the CDR3 is TGCGCCAGCAGCAGGCTAGCGGGAGACTACAATGAGCAGTTCTTC. Full variable domain (rest looked up from reference TRBV5-1 and TRBJ2-1): KAGVTQTPRYLIKTRGQQVTLSCSPISGHRSVSWYQQTPGQGLQFLFEYFSETQRNKGNFPGRFSGRQFSNSRSEMNVSTLELGDSALYLCASSRLAGDYNEQFFGPGTRLTVL.

The CDR3 coding sequence is TGTGCCAGCAGCTTGGTTGACGGGGCGAACACCGGGGAGCTGTTTTTT. Amino acids: CASSLVDGANTGELFF. The chain employs TRBV5-4 and TRBJ2-2; a weak D match, TRBD2 (5 bases). V was cut by 0 bases and J by 0 bases, with 9 bases left in between. This CDR3 has 16 amino acids. Germline CDR1 reads SGHNT; CDR2 reads YYREEE (reference sequence). Full variable domain (outside the CDR3, taken from reference TRBV5-4 and TRBJ2-2): ETGVTQSPTHLIKTRGQQVTLRCSSQSGHNTVSWYQQALGQGPQFIFQYYREEENGRGNFPPRFSGLQFPNYSSELNVNALELDDSALYLCASSLVDGANTGELFFGEGSRLTVL.

The rearrangement uses TRBV5-1 and TRBJ1-1; D call uncertain. Germline assignment: CDR1 SGHRS and CDR2 YFSETQ. The CDR3 has 11 residues. Deletions cut 5 bases from V and 1 base from J, with 3 bases between. The CDR3 bases are TGCGCCAGCAGACGGAACACTGAAGCTTTCTTT. It specifies CASRRNTEAFF.